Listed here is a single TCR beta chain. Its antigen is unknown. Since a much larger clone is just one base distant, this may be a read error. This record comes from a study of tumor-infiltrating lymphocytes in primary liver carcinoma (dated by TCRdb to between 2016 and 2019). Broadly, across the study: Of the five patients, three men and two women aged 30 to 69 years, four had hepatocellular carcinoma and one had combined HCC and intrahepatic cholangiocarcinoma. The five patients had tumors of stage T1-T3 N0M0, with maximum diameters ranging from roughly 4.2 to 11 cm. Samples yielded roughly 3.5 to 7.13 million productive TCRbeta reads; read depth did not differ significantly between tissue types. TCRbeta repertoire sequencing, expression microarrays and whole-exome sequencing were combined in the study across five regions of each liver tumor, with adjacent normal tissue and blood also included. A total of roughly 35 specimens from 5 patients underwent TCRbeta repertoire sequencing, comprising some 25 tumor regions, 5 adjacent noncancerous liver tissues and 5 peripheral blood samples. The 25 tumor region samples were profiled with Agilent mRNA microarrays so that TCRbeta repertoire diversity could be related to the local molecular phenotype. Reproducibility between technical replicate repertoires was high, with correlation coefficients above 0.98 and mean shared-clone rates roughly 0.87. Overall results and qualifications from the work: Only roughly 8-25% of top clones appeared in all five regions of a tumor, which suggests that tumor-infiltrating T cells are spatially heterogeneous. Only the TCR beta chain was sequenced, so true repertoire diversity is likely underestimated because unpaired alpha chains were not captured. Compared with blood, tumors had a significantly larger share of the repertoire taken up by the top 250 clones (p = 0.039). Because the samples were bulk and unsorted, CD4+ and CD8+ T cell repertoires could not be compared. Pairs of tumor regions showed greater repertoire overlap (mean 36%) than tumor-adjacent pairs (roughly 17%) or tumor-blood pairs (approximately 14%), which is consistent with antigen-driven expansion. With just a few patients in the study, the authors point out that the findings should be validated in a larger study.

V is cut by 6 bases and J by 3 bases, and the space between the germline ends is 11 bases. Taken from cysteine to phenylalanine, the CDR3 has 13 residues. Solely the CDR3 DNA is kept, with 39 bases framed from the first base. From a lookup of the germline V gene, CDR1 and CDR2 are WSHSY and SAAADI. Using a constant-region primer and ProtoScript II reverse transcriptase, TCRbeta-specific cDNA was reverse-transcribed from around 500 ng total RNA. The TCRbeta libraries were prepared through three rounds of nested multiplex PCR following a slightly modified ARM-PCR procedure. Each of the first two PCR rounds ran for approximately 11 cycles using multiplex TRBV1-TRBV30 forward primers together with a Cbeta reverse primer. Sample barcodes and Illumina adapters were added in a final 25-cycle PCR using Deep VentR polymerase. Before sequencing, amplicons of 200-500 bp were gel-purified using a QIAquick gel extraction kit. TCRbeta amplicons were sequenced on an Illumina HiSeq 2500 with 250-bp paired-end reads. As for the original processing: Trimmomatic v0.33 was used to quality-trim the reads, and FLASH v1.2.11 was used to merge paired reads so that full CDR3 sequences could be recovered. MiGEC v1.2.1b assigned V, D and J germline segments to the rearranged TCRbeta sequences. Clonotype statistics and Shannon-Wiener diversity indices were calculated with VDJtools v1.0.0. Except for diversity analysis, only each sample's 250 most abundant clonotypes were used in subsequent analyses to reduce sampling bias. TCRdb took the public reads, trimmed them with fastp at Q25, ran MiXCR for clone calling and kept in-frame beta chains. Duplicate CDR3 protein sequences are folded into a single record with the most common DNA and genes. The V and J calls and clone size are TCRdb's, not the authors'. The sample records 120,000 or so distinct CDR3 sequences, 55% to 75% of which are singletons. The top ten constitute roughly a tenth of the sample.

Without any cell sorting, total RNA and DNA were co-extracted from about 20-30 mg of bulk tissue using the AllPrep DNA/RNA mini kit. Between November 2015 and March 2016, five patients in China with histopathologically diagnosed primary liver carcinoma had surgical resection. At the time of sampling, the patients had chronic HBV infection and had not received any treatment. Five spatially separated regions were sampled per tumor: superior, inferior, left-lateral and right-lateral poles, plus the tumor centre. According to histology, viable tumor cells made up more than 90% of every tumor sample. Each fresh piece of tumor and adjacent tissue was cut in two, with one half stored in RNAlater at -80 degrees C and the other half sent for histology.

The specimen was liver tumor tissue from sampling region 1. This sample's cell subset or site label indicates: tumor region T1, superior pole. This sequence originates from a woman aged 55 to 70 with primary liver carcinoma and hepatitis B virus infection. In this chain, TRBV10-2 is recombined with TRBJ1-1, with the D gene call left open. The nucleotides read TGCGCCAGCAGGTACACGGTGGACACTGAAGCTTTCTTT. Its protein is CASRYTVDTEAFF.